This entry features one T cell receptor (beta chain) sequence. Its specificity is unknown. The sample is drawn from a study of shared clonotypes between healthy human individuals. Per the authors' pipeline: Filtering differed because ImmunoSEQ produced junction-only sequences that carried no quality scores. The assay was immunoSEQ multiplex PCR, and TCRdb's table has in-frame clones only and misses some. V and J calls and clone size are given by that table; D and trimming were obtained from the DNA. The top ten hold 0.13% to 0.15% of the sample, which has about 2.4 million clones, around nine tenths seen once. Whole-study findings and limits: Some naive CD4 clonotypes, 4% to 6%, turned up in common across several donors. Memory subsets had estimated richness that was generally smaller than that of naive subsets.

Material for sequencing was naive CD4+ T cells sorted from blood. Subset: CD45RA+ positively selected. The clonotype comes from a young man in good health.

The CDR3 reads CASSPTASGSANTGELFF. Written as DNA, the CDR3 is TGTGCCAGCTCACCAACGGCCAGCGGGAGTGCGAACACCGGGGAGCTGTTTTTT. This chain joins TRBV18 and TRBJ2-2, with 8 bases lining up with TRBD2. In germline, CDR1 is KGHSH, CDR2 LQKENI. Trimming removed 2 bases from V and 0 bases from J; junction bases left unmatched: 8. The CDR3 totals 18 residues.